This TCR beta chain was sequenced during a study of PD-1 blockade in mismatch repair-deficient tumors. The table lists this clone with a count of one. Its antigen remains unknown. Specified time point: roughly 10-day in vitro stimulation with candidate neoantigen peptide 4. This CDR3 contains 14 residues. V was cut by 4 bases and J by 7 bases, with 15 bases left in between. Per germline, CDR1 SGHDT and CDR2 YYEEEE. The data were produced by immunoSEQ multiplex PCR, yet TCRdb's version contains in-frame clones alone and is incomplete. The data contain around 14,000 clones, 80% to 90% of them singletons.

The input for sequencing was cells cultured in vitro, taken from a patient treated with pembrolizumab. This TCR derives from an adult with mismatch repair-deficient cancer. This chain links TRBV5-6 with TRBJ2-1; D is possibly TRBD2 (6 bases). CDR3 in DNA: TGTGCCAGCAGCCTTCGCGGGATCGGTAATGAGCAGTTCTTC. Its translation: CASSLRGIGNEQFF. The full variable domain, rest sourced from reference TRBV5-6 and TRBJ2-1, is DAGVTQSPTHLIKTRGQQVTLRCSPKSGHDTVSWYQQALGQGPQFIFQYYEEEERQRGNFPDRFSGHQFPNYSSELNVNALLLGDSALYLCASSLRGIGNEQFFGPGTRLTVL.